This T cell receptor beta chain was identified during a study of T cells in Graves' hyperthyroidism and ophthalmopathy. Amplified TCR beta CDR3 regions came from RNA transcripts. The HTBI primer set was used in a first-round RT-PCR of the TCR CDR3. TCRdb reprocessed the multiplex PCR reads via MiXCR and lists one record per CDR3 protein. Among about 560,000 distinct CDR3 sequences, roughly a sixth were seen once, and the ten largest hold 18%. The germline V and J ends were trimmed by 2 bases and 4 bases, with 11 bases remaining between them. CDR1 and CDR2 from the germline V gene are SNHLY and FYNNEI. The CDR3 extends over 15 amino acids. Those with hyperthyroidism were 18 to 65 years old, newly diagnosed, and ill for under 2 months. Investigators excluded patients with uncontrolled infection, other autoimmune disease, pregnancy or lactation. Study outcomes and limitations: Model-based prediction identified ophthalmopathy a median 6.5 months prior to its onset.

Details on this clonotype: The antigen is unknown.

The specimen was blood. V and J are TRBV2 and TRBJ1-4; D not certain. The TCR was taken from a young woman with Graves' hyperthyroidism. The DNA for the CDR3 is TGTGCCAGCAGTGAATTGCAGGCGGGTAATGAAAAACTGTTTTTT. It specifies CASSELQAGNEKLFF. Full variable domain (outside the CDR3, taken from reference TRBV2 and TRBJ1-4): EPEVTQTPSHQVTQMGQEVILRCVPISNHLYFYWYRQILGQKVEFLVSFYNNEISEKSEIFDDQFSVERPDGSNFTLKIRSTKLEDSAMYFCASSELQAGNEKLFFGSGTQLSVL.